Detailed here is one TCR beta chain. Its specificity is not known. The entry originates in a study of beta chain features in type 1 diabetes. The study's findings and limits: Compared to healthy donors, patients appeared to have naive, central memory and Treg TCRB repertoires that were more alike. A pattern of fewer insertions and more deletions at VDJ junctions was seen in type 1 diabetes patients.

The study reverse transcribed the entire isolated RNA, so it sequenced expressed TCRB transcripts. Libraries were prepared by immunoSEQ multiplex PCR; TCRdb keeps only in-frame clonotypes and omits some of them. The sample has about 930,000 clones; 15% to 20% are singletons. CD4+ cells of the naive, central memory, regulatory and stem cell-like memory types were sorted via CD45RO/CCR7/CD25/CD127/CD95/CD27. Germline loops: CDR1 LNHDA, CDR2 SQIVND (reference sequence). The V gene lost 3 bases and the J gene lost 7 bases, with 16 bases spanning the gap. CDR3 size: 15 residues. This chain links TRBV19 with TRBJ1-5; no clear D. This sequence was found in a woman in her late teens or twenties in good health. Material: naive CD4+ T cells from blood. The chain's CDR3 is CASSIVVAGEQPQHF. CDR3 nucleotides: TGTGCCAGTAGTATCGTCGTTGCGGGAGAGCAGCCCCAGCATTTT. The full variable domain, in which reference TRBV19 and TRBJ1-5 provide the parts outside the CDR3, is DGGITQSPKYLFRKEGQNVTLSCEQNLNHDAMYWYRQDPGQGLRLIYYSQIVNDFQKGDIAEGYSVSREKKESFPLTVTSAQKNPTAFYLCASSIVVAGEQPQHFGDGTRLSIL.